In this sample, the clone carrying this T cell receptor (beta chain) turned up a few times. Its target is not known. The sample comes from a study of T-cell memory formation after mild COVID-19. The wider study: TCR clusters mostly belonged to single donors. Study-wide results and limits: CM and EM subsets held most contracting CD4+ clones; EMRA held CD8+ ones. Pre-infection memory carried some responding clones, suggesting that cross-reactive memory joined.

With constant-segment primers, 5'RACE yielded cDNA libraries of TCR alpha and TCR beta that carried sample barcodes and UMIs. In TCRdb, the 5' RACE reads were re-called with MiXCR into one record per CDR3 protein. The data show approximately 490,000 distinct CDR3 sequences, with 20% seen just once and roughly an eighth held by the top ten. The CDR3 runs to 15 residues. Germline values: CDR1 SGHTA, CDR2 FQGNSA. V gave up 0 bases and J gave up 4 bases, with 11 bases separating them. The TCR was taken from an adult woman who had mild COVID-19 (a few samples of this study predate the infection). Cell type and time point are not known. The specimen was PBMCs or a T cell subset sorted from them (not recorded which). V is TRBV7-2 and J is TRBJ2-3; D unresolved. The CDR3 region has the DNA TGTGCCAGCAGCTTAGCGCCCAGCGCTGCAGATACGCAGTATTTT. It translates to CASSLAPSAADTQYF.